The 32 T cell receptor beta chains reported below all come from one sample, sequenced in a study of cytomegalovirus exposure and HLA in healthy donors. The study ran its PCR with 60 Vbeta and 13 Jbeta primers. Only in-frame clones appear in the TCRdb table, and some are missing; sequencing was by immunoSEQ multiplex PCR. The sample lists around 200,000 clones; about 75% were seen once. Source material: PBMCs. The receptors come from a male donor in good health and CMV-seronegative.

The J gene is TRBJ2-7, the V gene TRBV11-2, with TRBD1 matching 7 bases. Losses at the gene ends were 5 bases for V and 3 bases for J; bases not matched to a gene: 10. The CDR3 is 15 residues long. Germline loops: CDR1 SGHAT, CDR2 FQNNGV. The DNA for the CDR3 is TGTGCCAGCAGCCCAGAGGGGTCAGGGGGCTACGAGCAGTACTTC. As protein: CASSPEGSGGYEQYF.

The chain joins TRBV5-6 to TRBJ2-5; no clear D. The end of the DNA is better explained by TRBJ2-7, so the J call may be wrong. Germline V CDR1 and CDR2: SGHDT, YYEEEE. The CDR3 has 14 residues. The CDR3 sequence: CASSPLQALHEQYF. The CDR3 nucleotides are TGTGCCAGCAGCCCGCTGCAAGCGCTTCACGAGCAGTACTTC.

The chain carries TRBV9 and TRBJ2-2; D remains unclear. The germline CDR1 and CDR2 sequences are SGDLS and YYNGEE. CDR3 length equals 15 residues. Trimming left V 3 bases short and J 0 bases short, with 9 bases between. This chain's CDR3 is CASSARHTNTGELFF. The DNA of the CDR3 is TGTGCCAGCAGCGCGAGACATACGAACACCGGGGAGCTGTTTTTT.

The table lists this clone with a few counts. The chain employs TRBV29-1 and TRBJ1-2, with D possibly TRBD1 on 6 matching bases. V shed 8 bases and J shed 0 bases, with 13 bases lying between them. CDR1 is SQVTM and CDR2 is ANQGSEA in the germline V gene. The CDR3 extends over 13 amino acids. CDR3 nucleotide sequence: TGCAGCACATGGACAGTAACTAACTATGGCTACACCTTC. The encoded protein is CSTWTVTNYGYTF.

V usage is TRBV27 and J usage is TRBJ1-6; perhaps TRBD1 as D (5 bases). V lost 1 base to trimming and J lost 1 base, with 20 bases between them. Germline assignment: CDR1 MNHEY and CDR2 SMNVEV (reference sequence). The CDR3 is 20 residues long. The CDR3 DNA follows: TGTGCCAGCAGTTTATTCAAGGTCTTTGGTAAGGGGTCCTATAATTCACCCCTCCACTTT. It yields the protein CASSLFKVFGKGSYNSPLHF.

V is TRBV25-1 and J is TRBJ2-3; 7 nucleotides match TRBD2. The junction had 8 bases not matched to a gene; V was cut back by 1 base and J by 4 bases. The CDR3 spans 16 residues. The germline V gene has CDR1 MGHDK and CDR2 SYGVNS. The CDR3 DNA reads TGTGCCAGCAGTGAATTTGGGAGGGAGGCGTCAGATACGCAGTATTTT. As protein: CASSEFGREASDTQYF.

This chain uses TRBV9 with TRBJ1-6, with TRBD1 identical over 12 bases. The junction had 5 bases not matched to a gene; V was cut back by 3 bases and J by 10 bases. The germline V gene encodes CDR1 SGDLS and CDR2 YYNGEE. The CDR3 is made up of 15 amino acids. The CDR3 region has the DNA TGTGCCAGCAGCGCCGGGACAGGGGGCGCGTCACCCCTCCACTTT. Its translation is CASSAGTGGASPLHF.

The chain links TRBV5-8 to TRBJ2-5; no clear D gene. Trimming stripped 0 bases from V and 4 bases from J, with 4 bases between. The CDR3 has 12 residues. Germline V gene data show CDR1 as SGHTS and CDR2 as YDEGEE. The DNA for the CDR3 is TGTGCCAGCAGCTTGGATCTAGAGACCCAGTACTTC. This codes for CASSLDLETQYF.

Comments on this clone: Its ends do not fully match the called genes, so a read error is possible. The genes are TRBV9 and TRBJ1-1; possible D gene TRBD1, 5 bases. CDR3 length equals 13 residues. In germline, CDR1 is SGDLS, CDR2 YYNGEE. The CDR3 loop is CASSVDRGDETFF. The DNA of the CDR3 is TGTGCCAGCAGCGTAGATCGGGGGGATGAAACTTTCTTT.

J is TRBJ2-7 and V is TRBV10-3, with 11 bases that match TRBD2. The trim removed 3 bases at V and 4 bases at J, leaving 5 bases unmatched. The CDR3 sequence is 15 residues long. Germline V gene lookup returns CDR1 ENHRY and CDR2 SYGVKD. The DNA of the CDR3 is TGTGCCATCAGTGACTCGGGACTAGCGGATTACGAGCAGTACTTC. It codes for CAISDSGLADYEQYF.

The chain couples TRBV5-1 to TRBJ2-1, with 14 nucleotides matching TRBD2. CDR1 is SGHRS, CDR2 YFSETQ, per germline. There are 15 residues in the CDR3. V was pared by 2 bases and J by 10 bases, with 5 bases of the junction left unmatched. The CDR3 DNA sequence: TGCGCCAGCAGCTTCGGGACTAGCGGGGGACAGGAGCAGTTCTTC. Encoded protein: CASSFGTSGGQEQFF.

The V gene is TRBV7-7, the J gene TRBJ2-7; possibly TRBD1 for D (6 bases). The V gene's germline CDR1 is SSHAT and CDR2 FNYEAQ (reference sequence). The CDR3 extends over 13 amino acids. V lost 5 bases and J 1 base, leaving 9 bases between the germline ends. Here the CDR3 reads CASSPDSSYEQYF. CDR3 bases: TGTGCCAGCAGCCCGGACAGTTCCTACGAGCAGTACTTC. The full variable domain, in which reference TRBV7-7 and TRBJ2-7 provide the parts outside the CDR3, is GAGVSQSPRYKVTKRGQDVTLRCDPISSHATLYWYQQALGQGPEFLTYFNYEAQPDKSGLPSDRFSAERPEGSISTLTIQRTEQRDSAMYRCASSPDSSYEQYFGPGTRLTVT.

The V gene is TRBV7-2, the J gene TRBJ2-3; maybe TRBD1 (5 bases). The CDR3 totals 13 residues. The V and J ends lost 1 base and 6 bases respectively, with 8 bases between them. The germline CDR1 and CDR2 sequences are SGHTA and FQGNSA. The CDR3: CASSLVGADTQYF. Here the CDR3 DNA reads TGTGCCAGCAGCTTAGTAGGGGCCGATACGCAGTATTTT.

This clone was recorded a few times. The V and J genes are TRBV7-9 and TRBJ2-7, with 7 bases that match TRBD1. The CDR3 is made up of 12 amino acids. V lost 5 bases and J lost 6; bases outside the gene matches: 4. CDR1 is SEHNR and CDR2 is FQNEAQ in the germline V gene (reference sequence). The CDR3 DNA is TGTGCCAGCAGCGCCGCAGGGGGCGAGCAGTACTTC. Translated, it gives CASSAAGGEQYF.

This chain links TRBV7-8 with TRBJ2-7, with 7 positions matching TRBD2. The germline CDR1 and CDR2 sequences are SGHVS and FQNEAQ. This CDR3 region has 14 residues. V lost 1 base to trimming and J lost 2 bases; unmatched junction nucleotides: 2. The CDR3 DNA is TGTGCCAGCAGCTTAGAGGCGGGAGCCTACGAGCAGTACTTC. Translated: CASSLEAGAYEQYF. The entire variable domain, with the rest obtained from reference TRBV7-8 and TRBJ2-7, is as follows: GAGVSQSPRYKVAKRGQDVALRCDPISGHVSLFWYQQALGQGPEFLTYFQNEAQLDKSGLPSDRFFAERPEGSVSTLKIQRTQQEDSAVYLCASSLEAGAYEQYFGPGTRLTVT.

This clone turned up a few times. The rearrangement joins TRBV4-3 to TRBJ2-5; maybe TRBD2 (6 bases). Trimming removed 0 bases from V and 3 bases from J, with 14 bases in between. Looked up from germline, CDR1 is LGHNA and CDR2 is YSLEER. This CDR3 is 16 amino acids long. This CDR3 reads CASSQDRGLLKETQYF. CDR3 in DNA: TGCGCCAGCAGCCAAGATAGGGGACTCCTAAAAGAGACCCAGTACTTC.

The CDR3 sequence: CASSPLRQGDTEAFF. The DNA of the CDR3 is TGTGCCAGCAGTCCATTACGACAGGGGGACACTGAAGCTTTCTTT. V gene TRBV27 combines with J gene TRBJ1-1; TRBD1 agrees at 9 bases. The length of the CDR3 is 15 residues. The germline V gene encodes CDR1 MNHEY and CDR2 SMNVEV (reference sequence). Losses at the gene ends were 5 bases for V and 3 bases for J; bases not matched to a gene: 7.

V is TRBV15 and J is TRBJ1-4; D is undetermined. Trimming took 9 bases from V and 4 from J, leaving 24 bases between them. The CDR3 consists of 17 residues. Germline V gene data show CDR1 as LNHNV and CDR2 as YYDKDF (reference sequence). CDR3 sequence reads: CATGGPGKERINEKLFF. The DNA of the CDR3 is TGTGCCACAGGCGGGCCGGGGAAGGAGCGTATTAATGAAAAACTGTTTTTT.

The chain couples TRBV7-8 to TRBJ2-3; TRBD2 matches 10 bases. After removal of 2 bases from V and 6 bases from J, the junction contained 14 bases not matched to a gene. This CDR3 has 18 residues. Germline CDR1 reads SGHVS; CDR2 reads FQNEAQ. CDR3 nucleotide sequence: TGTGCCAGCAGCTTAAGGGGACGAGTAGCGGGGGGCCCGGATACGCAGTATTTT. Translation: CASSLRGRVAGGPDTQYF.

The chain combines TRBV7-8 with TRBJ2-5; the D is unclear. The end of the DNA aligns better with TRBJ2-7, so the J call may be wrong. The germline CDR1 and CDR2 sequences are SGHVS and FQNEAQ. The CDR3 extends over 12 amino acids. CDR3 coding DNA: TGTGCCAGCAGCTTAATCTCCTACGAGCAGTACTTC. It specifies CASSLISYEQYF.

V gene TRBV2 combines with J gene TRBJ2-7; D call uncertain. Germline-derived CDR1 and CDR2 are SNHLY and FYNNEI. CDR3 length: 12 residues. Trimming cost V 6 bases and J 4 bases, with 10 bases left between them. The CDR3 DNA reads TGTGCCAGCAGACCCCTGGAGTACGAGCAGTACTTC. Its translation: CASRPLEYEQYF.

The chain has TRBV7-6 and TRBJ2-1, with a tentative D call TRBD1 (6 bases). Deletions cut 5 bases from V and 7 bases from J, with 30 bases between. Per the germline V gene, CDR1 is SGHVS and CDR2 is FNYEAQ. The CDR3 is made up of 19 amino acids. The CDR3 region has the DNA TGTGCCAGCAGCCCAGTGGGGGCCGGACGAACCAAAATTGCAAATGAGCAGTTCTTC. This encodes CASSPVGAGRTKIANEQFF. Full variable domain (missing parts from reference TRBV7-6 and TRBJ2-1): GAGVSQSPRYKVTKRGQDVALRCDPISGHVSLYWYRQALGQGPEFLTYFNYEAQQDKSGLPNDRFSAERPEGSISTLTIQRTEQRDSAMYRCASSPVGAGRTKIANEQFFGPGTRLTVL.

This sequence joins TRBV10-2 and TRBJ1-2; 10 positions match TRBD1. Unmatched junction bases numbered 14, after V lost 2 bases and J lost 8 bases. The CDR3 has 17 amino acids. Looked up from germline, CDR1 is WSHSY and CDR2 is SAAADI. The CDR3: CASSEITRDRGPWGYTF. CDR3 in DNA: TGCGCCAGCAGTGAGATAACCCGGGACAGGGGCCCATGGGGCTACACCTTC.

This chain joins TRBV7-8 and TRBJ1-6; maybe TRBD1 (5 bases). Trimming cost V 2 bases and J 7 bases, with 21 bases left between them. The length of the CDR3 is 18 residues. CDR1 is SGHVS and CDR2 is FQNEAQ in the germline V gene. For the CDR3, the DNA is TGTGCCAGCAGCTTAAGTGCGGTTCGGGGGAGGGGAAATTCACCCCTCCACTTT. As protein: CASSLSAVRGRGNSPLHF.

This clone was counted only a few times. V is TRBV28 and J is TRBJ1-1; D is undetermined. V lost 2 bases and J lost 10, with 11 bases in between. Germline CDR1 reads MDHEN; CDR2 reads SYDVKM. The CDR3 contains 12 residues. CDR3 region: CASSLGPAVAFF. CDR3 nucleotides: TGTGCCAGCAGTTTAGGCCCGGCGGTAGCTTTCTTT. The variable domain in full, with the rest retrieved from reference TRBV28 and TRBJ1-1, is DVKVTQSSRYLVKRTGEKVFLECVQDMDHENMFWYRQDPGLGLRLIYFSYDVKMKEKGDIPEGYSVSREKKERFSLILESASTNQTSMYLCASSLGPAVAFFGQGTRLTVV.

V is TRBV7-6 and J is TRBJ2-2; 11 nucleotides agree with TRBD2. This CDR3 spans 17 amino acids. J lost 4 bases, V lost 0 bases, and 4 bases had no gene match. Germline assignment: CDR1 SGHVS and CDR2 FNYEAQ. The CDR3 DNA reads TGTGCCAGCAGCTTAGCGATAGCGGGAGGGCGCACCGGGGAGCTGTTTTTT. Encoded protein: CASSLAIAGGRTGELFF.

This clone was found a few times. The V and J genes are TRBV5-1 and TRBJ2-3, with 7 bases that match TRBD2. CDR3 length: 15 amino acids. CDR1 is SGHRS, CDR2 YFSETQ, per germline. The ends lost 7 bases at V and 2 bases at J; junction bases unmatched: 10. CDR3 sequence: CASALLGGSTDTQYF. For the CDR3, the DNA is TGCGCCAGCGCCCTCCTGGGGGGGTCCACAGATACGCAGTATTTT.

V usage is TRBV9 and J usage is TRBJ2-3; a possible D gene is TRBD1 (6 bases). The germline gives CDR1 SGDLS, CDR2 YYNGEE. CDR3 length equals 13 residues. Trimming shortened V by 4 bases and J by 4 bases, and 10 bases separated the two germline ends. CDR3 DNA sequence: TGTGCCAGCAGCTTAGAGGGGGCAGATACGCAGTATTTT. Translated: CASSLEGADTQYF.

The V call is TRBV2, the J call TRBJ2-2, with D possibly being TRBD2 (6 bases). The length of the CDR3 is 14 residues. The germline V gene encodes CDR1 SNHLY and CDR2 FYNNEI. Trimming stripped 6 bases from V and 4 bases from J, with 12 bases between. CDR3 sequence: CASSSGARTGELFF. CDR3 sequence (DNA): TGTGCCAGCAGCTCGGGAGCTCGCACCGGGGAGCTGTTTTTT.

The rearrangement joins TRBV7-2 to TRBJ2-5, with TRBD1 identical over 7 bases. The V and J ends lost 6 bases and 7 bases, in that order; junction bases with no gene match: 8. From germline, CDR1 is SGHTA and CDR2 FQGNSA. The CDR3 covers 13 residues. The CDR3 DNA is TGTGCCAGCAGTTCCGGGACAGCATGGACCCAGTACTTC. It encodes CASSSGTAWTQYF.

The rearrangement joins TRBV7-9 to TRBJ2-7, with no clear D. CDR1 is SEHNR, CDR2 FQNEAQ, per germline (reference sequence). This CDR3 contains 14 residues. The germline V and J ends were trimmed by 4 bases and 4 bases, with 14 bases remaining between them. The CDR3 DNA follows: TGTGCCAGCAGCTCGACGGCGGCCAAGTACGAGCAGTACTTC. It encodes CASSSTAAKYEQYF. Drawing the rest from reference TRBV7-9 and TRBJ2-7, the complete variable domain is DTGVSQNPRHKITKRGQNVTFRCDPISEHNRLYWYRQTLGQGPEFLTYFQNEAQLEKSRLLSDRFSAERPKGSFSTLEIQRTEQGDSAMYLCASSSTAAKYEQYFGPGTRLTVT.

The chain combines TRBV28 with TRBJ2-7; 8 bases are a match to TRBD1. J was trimmed by 0 bases and V by 6 bases; bases with no gene match: 7. The CDR3 is made up of 15 amino acids. Germline V gene lookup returns CDR1 MDHEN and CDR2 SYDVKM. Written as DNA, the CDR3 is TGTGCCAGCAGAATCACAGGGGGGAGCTCCTACGAGCAGTACTTC. It translates to CASRITGGSSYEQYF.